One sample yielded the 32 T cell receptor beta chains listed below, sequenced in a study of cytomegalovirus exposure and HLA in healthy donors. PCR employed 60 Vbeta and 13 Jbeta primers. The data were produced by immunoSEQ multiplex PCR, yet TCRdb's version contains in-frame clones alone and is incomplete. Of around 200,000 clones detected, more than 80% appear once; the ten largest clones hold 0.5% to 0.8%. The specimen was PBMCs. The receptors were gathered from a boy aged 5-17 years in good health and CMV-seronegative.

The chain is built from TRBV7-2 and TRBJ1-5; 8 bases agree with TRBD1. Trimming took 5 bases from V and 7 from J; bases not matched to a gene: 4. The CDR3 runs to 13 residues. Germline lookup yields CDR1 SGHTA and CDR2 FQGNSA. DNA of the CDR3: TGTGCCAGCAGCGCGACAGGGGACCAGCCCCAGCATTTT. Translated, it gives CASSATGDQPQHF.

This clone has a handful of counts. The CDR3 sequence: CAWRTGSYNSPLHF. CDR3 nucleotide sequence: TGTGCCTGGCGGACAGGCTCCTATAATTCACCCCTCCACTTT. J is TRBJ1-6 and V is TRBV30; 7 bases are a match to TRBD1. Per germline, CDR1 GTSNPN and CDR2 SVGIG (reference sequence). The CDR3 runs to 14 residues. J was trimmed by 0 bases and V by 5 bases; bases with no gene match: 1.

This sequence joins TRBV7-2 and TRBJ2-5, with D uncertain. Germline CDR1 and CDR2: SGHTA and FQGNSA. CDR3 length: 16 amino acids. Trimming took 1 base from V and 2 from J, leaving 14 bases between them. This chain's CDR3 is CASSLEPKQLQETQYF. CDR3 DNA: TGTGCCAGCAGCTTAGAGCCCAAACAGCTACAAGAGACCCAGTACTTC.

CDR3 in DNA: TGTGCCAGCAGCTTAGGTTCCTCACTCAGCGCGAGCTCCTACGAGCAGTACTTC. Its protein product is CASSLGSSLSASSYEQYF. The chain carries TRBV11-3 and TRBJ2-7; D remains ambiguous. Trimming stripped 1 base from V and 0 bases from J, with 19 bases between. This CDR3 comprises 18 residues. CDR1 is SGHNT, CDR2 YENEEA, per germline.

This clone was picked up one time. The chain links TRBV5-4 to TRBJ2-1, with D possibly TRBD2 on 5 matching bases. V lost 9 bases to trimming and J lost 5 bases, with 9 bases between them. Germline V gives CDR1 SGHNT, CDR2 YYREEE (reference sequence). The CDR3 consists of 11 residues. The DNA for the CDR3 is TGTGCCACCGGACTGAACAATGAGCAGTTCTTC. It is translated as CATGLNNEQFF.

The genes are TRBV7-3 and TRBJ2-7, with 7 bases identical to TRBD1. J gave up 1 base and V 5 bases, and 8 bases lay outside the gene matches. This CDR3 is 15 amino acids long. Germline loops: CDR1 SGHTA, CDR2 FQGTGA. The CDR3 protein is CASSPTGTESYEQYF. The DNA of the CDR3 is TGTGCCAGCAGCCCAACGGGGACAGAATCCTACGAGCAGTACTTC.

This chain uses TRBV5-4 with TRBJ2-5; 7 bases match TRBD1. Germline loops: CDR1 SGHNT, CDR2 YYREEE (reference sequence). Trimming cost V 4 bases and J 2 bases; bases outside gene matches: 11. This CDR3 contains 16 residues. The CDR3 coding sequence is TGTGCCAGCAGCGTCCACCCTGGGGACAGTCAAGAGACCCAGTACTTC. Residues: CASSVHPGDSQETQYF. Supplemented by reference TRBV5-4 and TRBJ2-5, the full variable domain reads ETGVTQSPTHLIKTRGQQVTLRCSSQSGHNTVSWYQQALGQGPQFIFQYYREEENGRGNFPPRFSGLQFPNYSSELNVNALELDDSALYLCASSVHPGDSQETQYFGPGTRLLVL.

This sequence joins TRBV4-3 and TRBJ2-6; D call uncertain. CDR3 length: 18 residues. Per germline, CDR1 LGHNA and CDR2 YSLEER. V was shortened by 0 bases and J by 1 base, with 13 bases between the two germline ends. The CDR3 loop is CASSQDVFRGSGANVLTF. In nucleotides, the CDR3 is TGCGCCAGCAGCCAAGATGTATTCCGAGGTTCTGGGGCCAACGTCCTGACTTTC.

The chain combines TRBV2 with TRBJ2-3; 12 bases match TRBD2. The CDR3 is 15 amino acids. Trimming removed 7 bases from V and 1 base from J; junction bases left unmatched: 3. The germline V gene has CDR1 SNHLY and CDR2 FYNNEI. This CDR3 reads CASNRLAGGTDTQYF. The CDR3 bases are TGTGCCAGCAACCGACTAGCGGGGGGCACAGATACGCAGTATTTT. The full variable domain, rest sourced from reference TRBV2 and TRBJ2-3, is EPEVTQTPSHQVTQMGQEVILRCVPISNHLYFYWYRQILGQKVEFLVSFYNNEISEKSEIFDDQFSVERPDGSNFTLKIRSTKLEDSAMYFCASNRLAGGTDTQYFGPGTRLTVL.

J is TRBJ2-1 and V is TRBV27, with D tentatively TRBD1 (5 bases). V was clipped by 1 base and J by 7 bases, with 11 bases between them. The germline V gene encodes CDR1 MNHEY and CDR2 SMNVEV (reference sequence). The CDR3 runs 14 residues. The CDR3 loop is CASSLYPPGNEQFF. CDR3 DNA sequence: TGTGCCAGCAGTTTATATCCCCCAGGGAATGAGCAGTTCTTC.

J is TRBJ1-6 and V is TRBV6-5, with D possibly being TRBD1 (6 bases). The germline gives CDR1 MNHEY, CDR2 SVGAGI. The CDR3 length is 14 residues. V lost 4 bases, J lost 5 bases, and 9 bases lay in between. The CDR3 nucleotides are TGTGCCAGCAGTTCAGGGGCAAATAATTCACCCCTCCACTTT. As protein: CASSSGANNSPLHF.

J is TRBJ2-5 and V is TRBV5-1; possible D gene TRBD1, 6 bases. The CDR3 extends over 17 amino acids. Trimming took off 1 base at V and 5 bases at J, with 21 bases between the two ends. Germline V lookup: CDR1 SGHRS, CDR2 YFSETQ. The CDR3 DNA follows: TGCGCCAGCAGCTTGTCTCGAATTCGTCAGGGGTGGGAGACCCAGTACTTC. Protein sequence: CASSLSRIRQGWETQYF. Full variable domain (missing parts from reference TRBV5-1 and TRBJ2-5): KAGVTQTPRYLIKTRGQQVTLSCSPISGHRSVSWYQQTPGQGLQFLFEYFSETQRNKGNFPGRFSGRQFSNSRSEMNVSTLELGDSALYLCASSLSRIRQGWETQYFGPGTRLLVL.

The rearrangement uses TRBV2 and TRBJ1-1, with D perhaps matching TRBD1 (6 bases). The CDR3 runs 16 residues. Germline V gene lookup returns CDR1 SNHLY and CDR2 FYNNEI. Deletions cut 6 bases from V and 4 bases from J, with 21 bases between. Here the CDR3 reads CASRDFKQGPSTEAFF. The CDR3, as DNA: TGTGCCAGCAGAGACTTTAAACAGGGCCCCTCCACTGAAGCTTTCTTT. Based on the CDR3 plus reference TRBV2 and TRBJ1-1, the full variable domain is EPEVTQTPSHQVTQMGQEVILRCVPISNHLYFYWYRQILGQKVEFLVSFYNNEISEKSEIFDDQFSVERPDGSNFTLKIRSTKLEDSAMYFCASRDFKQGPSTEAFFGQGTRLTVV.

The chain combines TRBV30 with TRBJ2-7; 7 bases are shared with TRBD1. Germline values: CDR1 GTSNPN, CDR2 SVGIG (reference sequence). CDR3 length: 14 residues. The trim removed 2 bases at V and 7 bases at J, leaving 11 bases unmatched. CDR3 DNA: TGTGCCTGGAGTCGACAGGGCCGAACTTCAGAGCAGTACTTC. Its translation is CAWSRQGRTSEQYF.

This sequence joins TRBV19 and TRBJ2-1; 12 bases align to TRBD1. The CDR3 runs 14 residues. The V gene end was trimmed by 9 bases and the J gene end by 8 bases; junction bases not matched to a gene: 8. The germline CDR1 and CDR2 sequences are LNHDA and SQIVND (reference sequence). In DNA, the CDR3 is TGTGCCAGCAAGGTGGGACAGGGGGCTCATGAGCAGTTCTTC. Protein: CASKVGQGAHEQFF.

The rearrangement uses TRBV10-3 and TRBJ2-3; 10 nucleotides match TRBD2. Per the germline V gene, CDR1 is ENHRY and CDR2 is SYGVKD. The CDR3 length is 16 residues. V shed 2 bases, J shed 3 bases, and the junction held 5 bases outside the gene matches. CDR3 DNA: TGTGCCATCAGTGAGCCAGCGGGAGGGCGGACAGATACGCAGTATTTT. It specifies CAISEPAGGRTDTQYF.

The rearrangement uses TRBV29-1 and TRBJ2-1; 14 nucleotides align to TRBD2. The CDR3 extends over 13 amino acids. Trimming took 8 bases from V and 6 from J; bases not matched to a gene: 3. Germline V gene lookup returns CDR1 SQVTM and CDR2 ANQGSEA. The CDR3 loop is CSRGTSGSNEQFF. The CDR3 DNA reads TGCAGCCGTGGGACTAGCGGGAGCAATGAGCAGTTCTTC.

The V and J genes are TRBV7-2 and TRBJ2-5, with TRBD2 matching 12 bases. The CDR3 contains 17 residues. V trimming: 1 base; J trimming: 4 bases; junction bases outside the gene matches: 7. Germline loops: CDR1 SGHTA, CDR2 FQGNSA. The CDR3 nucleotides are TGTGCCAGCAGCTTAGTTGCTAGCGGGGGGGCCAGAGAGACCCAGTACTTC. Protein: CASSLVASGGARETQYF.

J is TRBJ1-5 and V is TRBV2; TRBD1 matches at 10 bases. The germline gives CDR1 SNHLY, CDR2 FYNNEI. V gave up 4 bases and J gave up 4 bases; unmatched junction bases: 1. This CDR3 region has 14 residues. The CDR3 sequence is CASSADRGNQPQHF. The CDR3 coding sequence is TGTGCCAGCAGTGCGGACAGGGGGAATCAGCCCCAGCATTTT.

The rearrangement links TRBV2 to TRBJ2-1; a weak D match, TRBD2 (5 bases). V lost 6 bases to trimming and J lost 0 bases, with 9 bases between them. Germline loops: CDR1 SNHLY, CDR2 FYNNEI. This CDR3 contains 14 residues. The CDR3 loop is CASRAGSSYNEQFF. DNA for the CDR3: TGTGCCAGCAGGGCTGGGAGCTCCTACAATGAGCAGTTCTTC.

The chain joins TRBV4-3 to TRBJ2-3; 7 positions match TRBD2. Germline V CDR1 and CDR2: LGHNA, YSLEER. V lost 8 bases to trimming and J lost 1 base; unmatched junction nucleotides: 6. The CDR3 contains 14 residues. CDR3 bases: TGCGCCAGCTCCGGCGCGGGAGGCACAGATACGCAGTATTTT. Amino acid sequence: CASSGAGGTDTQYF.

The V and J genes are TRBV6-5 and TRBJ1-1, with TRBD1 as a possible D gene (5 bases). V shed 2 bases and J shed 5 bases, with 18 bases lying between them. The CDR3 has 16 amino acids. CDR1 is MNHEY and CDR2 is SVGAGI in the germline V gene. In nucleotides, the CDR3 is TGTGCCAGCAGTTACGGCGGTCAGGGCGGGAAAACTGAAGCTTTCTTT. It codes for CASSYGGQGGKTEAFF.

The V and J genes are TRBV5-6 and TRBJ2-4; perhaps TRBD2 as D (5 bases). Trimming removed 3 bases at V and 1 base at J, with 20 bases between. The CDR3 runs 18 residues. Germline CDR1 is SGHDT and CDR2 is YYEEEE. Here the CDR3 DNA reads TGTGCCAGCAGCTCGCTGGGAGTCTATACGGGCGCCAAAAACATTCAGTACTTC. Translated, it gives CASSSLGVYTGAKNIQYF. The full variable domain, its missing parts supplied by reference TRBV5-6 and TRBJ2-4, is DAGVTQSPTHLIKTRGQQVTLRCSPKSGHDTVSWYQQALGQGPQFIFQYYEEEERQRGNFPDRFSGHQFPNYSSELNVNALLLGDSALYLCASSSLGVYTGAKNIQYFGAGTRLSVL.

V is TRBV5-5 and J is TRBJ1-5, with 10 bases fitting TRBD1. V gave up 3 bases and J gave up 6 bases; unmatched junction bases: 0. The CDR3 has 13 amino acids. Germline values: CDR1 SGHKS, CDR2 YYEKEE (reference sequence). DNA for the CDR3: TGTGCCAGCAGCTGGGACAGGGGTCAGCCCCAGCATTTT. Translation gives CASSWDRGQPQHF.

The rearrangement joins TRBV6-1 to TRBJ2-2; 8 nucleotides match TRBD1. Germline trimming cut 1 base from V and 4 bases from J; bases unmatched to any gene: 2. This CDR3 has 15 residues. Per germline, CDR1 MNHNS and CDR2 SASEGT. In DNA, the CDR3 is TGTGCCAGCAGTGAAGGCAGGGGGCCCACCGGGGAGCTGTTTTTT. This sequence encodes CASSEGRGPTGELFF.

The chain joins TRBV27 to TRBJ2-7; TRBD2 aligns across 7 bases. The CDR3 length is 14 residues. Unmatched junction bases numbered 11, after V lost 5 bases and J lost 7 bases. CDR1 is MNHEY, CDR2 SMNVEV, per germline (reference sequence). CDR3 sequence reads: CASSPSGVGGEQYF. DNA of the CDR3: TGTGCCAGCAGTCCCTCCGGAGTGGGAGGGGAGCAGTACTTC.

The chain recombines TRBV5-6 with TRBJ1-2; D remains unclear. Between the trimmed V and J ends, which lost 1 base and 2 bases, there was a span of 9 bases. Looked up from germline, CDR1 is SGHDT and CDR2 is YYEEEE. CDR3 size: 14 residues. CDR3 coding DNA: TGTGCCAGCAGCTTGCATGTCGCGAACTATGGCTACACCTTC. It specifies CASSLHVANYGYTF.

This chain uses TRBV6-6 with TRBJ2-2, with TRBD1 matching 9 bases. The germline gives CDR1 MNHNY, CDR2 SVGAGI (reference sequence). This CDR3 comprises 16 residues. The V segment lost 2 bases and the J segment 7 bases; nucleotides outside the gene matches: 8. DNA for the CDR3: TGTGCCAGCAGTTACCCGAGACAGGGGGAGGGCGGGGAGCTGTTTTTT. Protein sequence: CASSYPRQGEGGELFF.

The chain links TRBV19 to TRBJ1-1, with TRBD1 identical over 9 bases. The CDR3 is 16 amino acids. Per the germline V gene, CDR1 is LNHDA and CDR2 is SQIVND (reference sequence). The junction had 11 bases not matched to a gene; V was cut back by 4 bases and J by 5 bases. For the CDR3, the DNA is TGTGCCAGTAGTAGCAACAGGGGGCGAATGAGTACTGAAGCTTTCTTT. It is translated as CASSSNRGRMSTEAFF.

In this sample, this clone turned up a few times. This rearrangement joins TRBV19 to TRBJ2-2, with D perhaps matching TRBD1 (6 bases). This CDR3 has 13 amino acids. Germline CDR1 is LNHDA and CDR2 is SQIVND (reference sequence). Trimming left V 10 bases short and J 4 bases short, with 13 bases between. The CDR3 DNA reads as TGTGCCATGCAGGGGTCGACCACCGGGGAGCTGTTTTTT. This sequence encodes CAMQGSTTGELFF.

V and J are TRBV6-5 and TRBJ2-2, with 12 bases fitting TRBD2. V lost 4 bases and J lost 5; bases outside the gene matches: 5. Per germline, CDR1 MNHEY and CDR2 SVGAGI. The CDR3 has 16 amino acids. CDR3 residues: CASSSTSGSPTGELFF. CDR3 bases: TGTGCCAGCAGTTCGACTAGCGGGAGTCCTACCGGGGAGCTGTTTTTT.

The V gene is TRBV11-2, the J gene TRBJ2-7, with 11 bases that match TRBD2. V trimming: 6 bases; J trimming: 0 bases; junction bases outside the gene matches: 7. The germline V gene encodes CDR1 SGHAT and CDR2 FQNNGV. The CDR3 runs 16 residues. The CDR3, as DNA: TGTGCCAGCAGGCCCCTAGCGGGGGGTCGCTCCTACGAGCAGTACTTC. Residues: CASRPLAGGRSYEQYF.